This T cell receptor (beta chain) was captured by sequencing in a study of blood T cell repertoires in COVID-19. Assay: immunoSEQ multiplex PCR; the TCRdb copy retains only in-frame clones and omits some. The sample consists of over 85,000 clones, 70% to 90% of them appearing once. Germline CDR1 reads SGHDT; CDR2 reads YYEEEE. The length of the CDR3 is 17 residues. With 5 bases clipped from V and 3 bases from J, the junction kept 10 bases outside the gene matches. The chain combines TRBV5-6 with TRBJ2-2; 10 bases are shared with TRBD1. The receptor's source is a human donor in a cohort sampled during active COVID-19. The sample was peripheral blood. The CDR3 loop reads CASRDKGQGSDTGELFF. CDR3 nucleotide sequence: TGTGCCAGCAGGGACAAGGGACAGGGGTCTGACACCGGGGAGCTGTTTTTT.